A single sample gave rise to the 2 T cell receptor beta chains below, sequenced in a study of T cell repertoires in cytomegalovirus infection. A single record per CDR3 protein comes from TCRdb applying MiXCR to the reads. The sample has fewer than 1,000,000 distinct CDR3 sequences, about a third seen once. For these receptors, no antigen is known. The input for sequencing was cultured CD8+ T cells from PBMCs, taken from culture after CMV antigen stimulation. The receptors derive from a human donor in good health (CMV status not recorded). Some clones in this sample may be carry-over from other donors' samples.

This chain connects TRBV5-1 to TRBJ2-2; 7 bases agree with TRBD1. V trimming: 3 bases; J trimming: 3 bases; junction bases outside the gene matches: 2. There are 14 residues in the CDR3. From germline, CDR1 is SGHRS and CDR2 YFSETQ. The CDR3 region is CASSWDSYTGELFF. In nucleotides, the CDR3 is TGCGCCAGCAGCTGGGACAGTTACACCGGGGAGCTGTTTTTT. The variable domain in full, completed from reference TRBV5-1 and TRBJ2-2, reads KAGVTQTPRYLIKTRGQQVTLSCSPISGHRSVSWYQQTPGQGLQFLFEYFSETQRNKGNFPGRFSGRQFSNSRSEMNVSTLELGDSALYLCASSWDSYTGELFFGEGSRLTVL.

This chain links TRBV10-2 with TRBJ2-7; TRBD2 might be the D (5 bases). V lost 3 bases and J lost 0, with 12 bases in between. Germline values: CDR1 WSHSY, CDR2 SAAADI. The CDR3 has 15 residues. CDR3 nucleotides: TGCGCCAGCAGTGATCGGACTTTCAGCTCCTACGAGCAGTACTTC. This sequence encodes CASSDRTFSSYEQYF.